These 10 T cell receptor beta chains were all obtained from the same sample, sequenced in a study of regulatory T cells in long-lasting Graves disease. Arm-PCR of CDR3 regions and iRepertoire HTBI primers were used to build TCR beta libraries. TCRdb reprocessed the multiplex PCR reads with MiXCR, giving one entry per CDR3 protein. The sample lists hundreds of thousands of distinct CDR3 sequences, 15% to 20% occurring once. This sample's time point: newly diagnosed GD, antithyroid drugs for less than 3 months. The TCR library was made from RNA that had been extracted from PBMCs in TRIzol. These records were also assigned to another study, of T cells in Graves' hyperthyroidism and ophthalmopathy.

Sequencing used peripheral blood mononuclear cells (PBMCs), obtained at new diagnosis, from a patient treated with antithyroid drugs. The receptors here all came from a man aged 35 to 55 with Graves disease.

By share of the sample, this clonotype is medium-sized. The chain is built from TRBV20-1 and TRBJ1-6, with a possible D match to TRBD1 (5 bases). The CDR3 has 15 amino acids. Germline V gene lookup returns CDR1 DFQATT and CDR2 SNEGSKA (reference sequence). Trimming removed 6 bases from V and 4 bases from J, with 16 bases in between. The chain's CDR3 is CSAALTVGYNSPLHF. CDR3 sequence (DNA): TGCAGTGCGGCTCTGACAGTTGGATATAATTCACCCCTCCACTTT.

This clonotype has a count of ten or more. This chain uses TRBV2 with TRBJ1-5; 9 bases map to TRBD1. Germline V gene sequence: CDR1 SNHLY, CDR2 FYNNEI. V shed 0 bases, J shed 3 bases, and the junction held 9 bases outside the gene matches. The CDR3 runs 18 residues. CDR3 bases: TGTGCCAGCAGTGAAGCGCACAGGGGGCGGTTACACAATCAGCCCCAGCATTTT. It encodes CASSEAHRGRLHNQPQHF.

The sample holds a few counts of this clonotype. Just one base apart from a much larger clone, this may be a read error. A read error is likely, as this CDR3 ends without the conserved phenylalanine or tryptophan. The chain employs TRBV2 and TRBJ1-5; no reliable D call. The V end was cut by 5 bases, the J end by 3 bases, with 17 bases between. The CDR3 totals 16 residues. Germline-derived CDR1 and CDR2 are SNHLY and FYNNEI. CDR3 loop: CASSTEDTDSNQPQHL. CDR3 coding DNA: TGTGCCAGCAGTACCGAGGATACAGATTCCAATCAGCCCCAGCATCTT.

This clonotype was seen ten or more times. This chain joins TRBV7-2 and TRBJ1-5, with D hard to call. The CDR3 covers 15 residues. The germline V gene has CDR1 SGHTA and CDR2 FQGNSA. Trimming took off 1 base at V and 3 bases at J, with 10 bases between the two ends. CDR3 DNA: TGTGCCAGCAGCTTAGAAGGGTCGAACAATCAGCCCCAGCATTTT. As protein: CASSLEGSNNQPQHF.

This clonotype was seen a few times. The CDR3: CASSLAVGNQPQHF. CDR3 nucleotides: TGTGCCAGCAGCTTAGCGGTCGGGAATCAGCCCCAGCATTTT. The chain has TRBV7-8 and TRBJ1-5; D is unclear. V lost 0 bases, J lost 4 bases, and 7 bases lay in between. The germline V gene encodes CDR1 SGHVS and CDR2 FQNEAQ. The CDR3 has 14 amino acids.

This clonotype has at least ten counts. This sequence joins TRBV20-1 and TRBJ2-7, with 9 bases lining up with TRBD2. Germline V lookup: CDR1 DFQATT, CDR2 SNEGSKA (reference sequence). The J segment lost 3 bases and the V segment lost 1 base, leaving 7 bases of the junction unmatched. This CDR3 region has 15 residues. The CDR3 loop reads CSARGGLAGIYEQYF. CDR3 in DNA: TGCAGTGCTAGAGGGGGGCTAGCGGGAATCTACGAGCAGTACTTC.

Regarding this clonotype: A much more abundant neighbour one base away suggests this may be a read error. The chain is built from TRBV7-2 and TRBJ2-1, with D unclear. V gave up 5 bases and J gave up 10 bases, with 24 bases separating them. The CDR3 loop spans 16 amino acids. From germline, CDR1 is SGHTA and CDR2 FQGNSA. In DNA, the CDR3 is TGTGCCAGCAGCACGTACCCCGGACGGTACGTCTACGAGCAGTTCTTC. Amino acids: CASSTYPGRYVYEQFF. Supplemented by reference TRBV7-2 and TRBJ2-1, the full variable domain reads GAGVSQSPSNKVTEKGKDVELRCDPISGHTALYWYRQSLGQGLEFLIYFQGNSAPDKSGLPSDRFSAERTGGSVSTLTIQRTQQEDSAVYLCASSTYPGRYVYEQFFGPGTRLTVL.

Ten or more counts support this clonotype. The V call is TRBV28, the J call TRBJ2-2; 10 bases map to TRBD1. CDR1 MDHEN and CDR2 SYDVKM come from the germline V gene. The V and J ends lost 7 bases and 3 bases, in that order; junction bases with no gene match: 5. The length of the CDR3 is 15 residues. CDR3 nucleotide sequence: TGTGCCAGCACCTCCGGGACAGGGGACACCGGGGAGCTGTTTTTT. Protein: CASTSGTGDTGELFF.

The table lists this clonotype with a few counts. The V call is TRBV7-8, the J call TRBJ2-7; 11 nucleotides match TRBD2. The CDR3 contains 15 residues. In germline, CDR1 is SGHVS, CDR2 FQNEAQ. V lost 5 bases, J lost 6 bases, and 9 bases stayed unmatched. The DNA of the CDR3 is TGTGCCAGCAGCAGCTTGTGGCTAGCGGGGGGCGAGCAGTACTTC. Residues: CASSSLWLAGGEQYF.

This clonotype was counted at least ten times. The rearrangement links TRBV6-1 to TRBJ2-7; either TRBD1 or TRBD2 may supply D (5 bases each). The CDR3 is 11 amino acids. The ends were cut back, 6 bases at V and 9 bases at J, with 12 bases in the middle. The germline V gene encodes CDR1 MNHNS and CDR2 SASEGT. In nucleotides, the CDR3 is TGTGCCAGCAGAATATGGGACCGGCAGTACTTC. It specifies CASRIWDRQYF.